What follows are 5 T cell receptor beta chains derived from one specimen sequenced in a study of T cells in localized non-small cell lung cancer. The data were produced by immunoSEQ multiplex PCR, yet TCRdb's version contains in-frame clones alone and is incomplete. Of about 21,000 clones listed, around 85% are singletons. Source: peripheral blood, taken before any cancer treatment. These TCRs come from a man aged 35 to 69 with stage I lung adenocarcinoma.

V gene TRBV28 combines with J gene TRBJ1-1; 10 nucleotides line up with TRBD1. The CDR3 spans 16 residues. Germline V CDR1 and CDR2: MDHEN, SYDVKM. V lost 6 bases, J lost 4 bases, and 11 bases stayed unmatched. The CDR3 bases are TGTGCCAGCAGCGACAGGGGGCTTCTTCGTCCCACTGAAGCTTTCTTT. Translating it yields CASSDRGLLRPTEAFF.

As to this clone: The identical CDR3 is also encoded by other nucleotide sequences in the sample. This chain connects TRBV6-1 to TRBJ2-1; no definite D call. Germline V gene data show CDR1 as MNHNS and CDR2 as SASEGT. The CDR3 is 14 amino acids. V lost 3 bases and J lost 10, with 16 bases in between. In DNA, the CDR3 is TGTGCCAGCAGTGAGGGTCCCTCCTTTGGAGAGCAGTTCTTC. Its protein product is CASSEGPSFGEQFF.

With regard to this clone: The junction and the germline gene differ at one end; a read error may be behind it. This same CDR3 is encoded by further DNA sequences in the sample. The chain joins TRBV10-3 to TRBJ2-7; 8 bases align to TRBD2. From germline, CDR1 is ENHRY and CDR2 SYGVKD. The CDR3 runs 15 residues. This chain's CDR3 is CAIRKDSGASYEQYF. For the CDR3, the DNA is TGTGCCATCAGAAAGGATAGCGGGGCCTCCTACGAGCAGTACTTT.

This chain links TRBV27 with TRBJ1-2, with 7 bases aligning to TRBD1. V shed 4 bases and J 4 bases; nucleotides not matched to a gene: 15. Per germline, CDR1 MNHEY and CDR2 SMNVEV (reference sequence). The CDR3 covers 17 residues. CDR3 coding DNA: TGTGCCAGCAGTTCCCAAACAGGGGCCCGGTGGGTCTATGGCTACACCTTC. Translation gives CASSSQTGARWVYGYTF.

This chain uses TRBV5-6 with TRBJ2-7; the D is unclear. V lost 3 bases and J 7 bases, leaving 17 bases between the germline ends. This CDR3 has 14 amino acids. Germline V gene data show CDR1 as SGHDT and CDR2 as YYEEEE. The CDR3 region is CASSYGGVLEEQYF. As DNA, the CDR3 is TGTGCCAGCAGCTACGGTGGGGTACTGGAGGAGCAGTACTTC. Using reference TRBV5-6 and TRBJ2-7 for the parts outside the CDR3, the full variable domain is DAGVTQSPTHLIKTRGQQVTLRCSPKSGHDTVSWYQQALGQGPQFIFQYYEEEERQRGNFPDRFSGHQFPNYSSELNVNALLLGDSALYLCASSYGGVLEEQYFGPGTRLTVT.